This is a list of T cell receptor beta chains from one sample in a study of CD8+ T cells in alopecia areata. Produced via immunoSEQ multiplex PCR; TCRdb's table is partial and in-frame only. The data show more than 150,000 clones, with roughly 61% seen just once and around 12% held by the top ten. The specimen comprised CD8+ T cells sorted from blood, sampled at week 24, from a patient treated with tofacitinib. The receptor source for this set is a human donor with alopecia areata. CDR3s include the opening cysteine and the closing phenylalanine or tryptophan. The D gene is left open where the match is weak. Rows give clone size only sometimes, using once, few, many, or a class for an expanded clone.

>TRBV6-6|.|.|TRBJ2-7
TGTGCCAGCGGCTCGGCGCTAGCTACCTACGAGCAGTACTTC
CASGSALATYEQYF
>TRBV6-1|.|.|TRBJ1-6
TGTGCCAGCGCTCCTTATAGCTCCTATAATTCACCCCTCCACTTT
CASAPYSSYNSPLHF
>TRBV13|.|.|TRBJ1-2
TGTGCCAGCAGCCTAGGGACTTTTGGTGGCTACACCTTC
CASSLGTFGGYTF
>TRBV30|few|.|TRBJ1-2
TGTGCCCGACTCAAAAACTATGGCTACACCTTC
CARLKNYGYTF
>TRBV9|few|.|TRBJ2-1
TGTGCCAGCAGCGTAGCAGTGGGGGACTACAATGAGCAGTTCTTC
CASSVAVGDYNEQFF
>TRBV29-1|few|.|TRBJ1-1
TGCAGCGTTGAACTTCGGACAGCAGCTTTCTTT
CSVELRTAAFF
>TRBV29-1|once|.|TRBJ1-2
TGCAGCGTTGACTGGGGGGCAAGAGGCTACACCTTC
CSVDWGARGYTF
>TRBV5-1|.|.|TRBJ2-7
TGCGCCAGCAGCTTACTTACGGACGAGCAGTACTTC
CASSLLTDEQYF
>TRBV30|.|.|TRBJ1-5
TGTGCCTGGAGTGCGGGGACGAGGACTCAGCCCCAGCATTTT
CAWSAGTRTQPQHF
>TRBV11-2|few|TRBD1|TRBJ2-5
TGTGCCAGCAGCCCGACAGGGAGCGGAGCAGAGACCCAGTACTTC
CASSPTGSGAETQYF
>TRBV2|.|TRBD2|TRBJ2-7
TGTGCCAGCATTGCTAGCGGCACCGACGAGCAGTACTTC
CASIASGTDEQYF
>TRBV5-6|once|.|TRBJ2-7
TGTGCCAGCAGCTTGGGTGGCTACGAGCAGTACTTC
CASSLGGYEQYF
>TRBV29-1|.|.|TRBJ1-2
TGCAGCGTCCCCACAGCGAGGGGGGCGTTGAACTATGGCTACACCTTC
CSVPTARGALNYGYTF
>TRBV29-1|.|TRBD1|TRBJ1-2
TGCAGCGTTTACCAGGGGGCGCGAAACTATGGCTACACCTTC
CSVYQGARNYGYTF
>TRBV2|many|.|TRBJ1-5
TGTGCCAGCAGCCCTCCCCAGCATTTT
CASSPPQHF
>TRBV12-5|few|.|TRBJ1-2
TGTGCTAGAACATCCGACAGTTCAGCTAACTATGGCTACACCTTC
CARTSDSSANYGYTF
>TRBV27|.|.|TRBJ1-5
TGTGCCAGCAGCCTAGGGACTAATCAGCCCCAGCATTTT
CASSLGTNQPQHF
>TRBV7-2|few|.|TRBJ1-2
TGTGCCCTTTCTCCGGTGCAGGTCTATGGCTACACCTTC
CALSPVQVYGYTF
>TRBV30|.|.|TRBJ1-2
TGTGCCTGGAGTGGCAGCAACTATGGCTACACCTTC
CAWSGSNYGYTF
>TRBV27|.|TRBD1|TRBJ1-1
TGTGCCAGCAGTCCCGACAGGGAAGAAGCTTTCTTT
CASSPDREEAFF
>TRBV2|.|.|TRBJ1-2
TGTGCCAGCAGTCAAGGGGGACCCCCGGACACCTTC
CASSQGGPPDTF
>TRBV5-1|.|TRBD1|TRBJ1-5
TGCGCCAGCAGCTCGGGACAGGGAGGCAATCAGCCCCAGCATTTT
CASSSGQGGNQPQHF
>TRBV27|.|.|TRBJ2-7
TGTGCCAGCAGTTTATCCCCCACTCAGGCCTACGAGCAGTACTTC
CASSLSPTQAYEQYF
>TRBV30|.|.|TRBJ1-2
TGTGCCTGGAGTGACCCCCATAGGGGCGTAATCTATGGCTACACCTTC
CAWSDPHRGVIYGYTF
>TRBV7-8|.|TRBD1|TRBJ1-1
TGTGCCAGCAGCCCCCGAGGACAGGGGGGACATGAAGCTTTCTTT
CASSPRGQGGHEAFF
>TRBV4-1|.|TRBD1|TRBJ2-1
TGCGCCAGCAGCCGGGACAGGGGGCGCGATGAGCAGTTCTTC
CASSRDRGRDEQFF
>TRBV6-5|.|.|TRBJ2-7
TGTGCCAGCAATGAAGTAGGAATACCCTACGAGCAGTACTTC
CASNEVGIPYEQYF
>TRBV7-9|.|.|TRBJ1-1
TGTGCCAGCAGCTTGGGGGGGCGGTTCACTGAAGCTTTCTTT
CASSLGGRFTEAFF
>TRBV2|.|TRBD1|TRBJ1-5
TGTGCCAGCAATGGAGGGGGCGACAATCAGCCCCAGCATTTT
CASNGGGDNQPQHF
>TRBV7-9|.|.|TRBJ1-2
TGTGCCAGCAGCTTAGGCGCAGTCTATAGCTACACCTTC
CASSLGAVYSYTF
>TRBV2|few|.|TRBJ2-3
TGTGCCAGCATCGGCGGGCGCACAGATACGCAGTATTTT
CASIGGRTDTQYF
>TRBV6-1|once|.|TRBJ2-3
TGTGCCAGCAGTCCGTTCACCGGCACAGATACGCAGTATTTT
CASSPFTGTDTQYF
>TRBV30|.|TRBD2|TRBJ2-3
TGTGCCTGGGAGCGGGACTCGACCACAGATACGCAGTATTTT
CAWERDSTTDTQYF
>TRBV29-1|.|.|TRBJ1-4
TGCAGCGTTGAGGGGGGGGTCGGACTGTTTTTT
CSVEGGVGLFF
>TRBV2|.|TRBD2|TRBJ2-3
TGTGCCAGCAGAGGACTAGCGGGGGTCACAGATACGCAGTATTTT
CASRGLAGVTDTQYF
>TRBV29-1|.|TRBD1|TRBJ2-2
TGCAGCGCTGCGACAGGGGGCTCCGGGGAGCTGTTTTTT
CSAATGGSGELFF